The present entry profiles one T cell receptor (beta chain) with its context. Produced via immunoSEQ multiplex PCR; TCRdb's table is partial and in-frame only. This sample has about 190,000 clones, with under 85% found just once. This sample was taken from a study of blood T cell repertoires in COVID-19. Study as a whole: The analysed material was cDNA or gDNA that came from T cells, B-cell-depleted T cells, or PBMCs.

V was shortened by 5 bases and J by 5 bases, with 16 bases between the two germline ends. This CDR3 comprises 15 residues. Looked up from germline, CDR1 is LGHNA and CDR2 is YNFKEQ. The receptor comes from a woman between 35 and 50 years old with acute or convalescent COVID-19. The chain recombines TRBV4-2 with TRBJ2-4; D perhaps matches TRBD2 (5 bases). The sequencing sample was made of peripheral blood. The CDR3 nucleotides read TGTGCCAGCAGCGACCGGCGTGGGAGTCAAAACATTCAGTACTTC. Translation gives CASSDRRGSQNIQYF.